Reported below is one TCR beta chain. Its antigen is currently unknown. The data were obtained in a study of T cells in tuberculosis. The study, taken as a whole, reports: Shorter CDR3-alpha in active tuberculosis partly drove smaller distances.

The method was immunoSEQ multiplex PCR; TCRdb's version includes in-frame clones alone and lacks a portion of them. Found here are roughly 45,000 clones, about 94% of them singletons; the top ten hold about 2%. Tuberculin skin test and IGRA determined adolescents' latent tuberculosis status at entry. The CDR3 contains 12 residues. The V end lost 8 bases, the J end lost 2 bases, and 9 bases lay between the germline ends. The germline V gene encodes CDR1 LNHNV and CDR2 YYDKDF (reference sequence). The source is a donor between 10 and 35 years old with latent tuberculosis or without tuberculosis infection. Some clones in this sample may be carry-over from other donors' samples. The chain combines TRBV15 with TRBJ1-2, with D possibly being TRBD1 (5 bases). Sequencing input: PBMCs. In DNA form, the CDR3 reads TGTGCCACCCGAACAGGAAACTATGGCTACACCTTC. It encodes CATRTGNYGYTF.